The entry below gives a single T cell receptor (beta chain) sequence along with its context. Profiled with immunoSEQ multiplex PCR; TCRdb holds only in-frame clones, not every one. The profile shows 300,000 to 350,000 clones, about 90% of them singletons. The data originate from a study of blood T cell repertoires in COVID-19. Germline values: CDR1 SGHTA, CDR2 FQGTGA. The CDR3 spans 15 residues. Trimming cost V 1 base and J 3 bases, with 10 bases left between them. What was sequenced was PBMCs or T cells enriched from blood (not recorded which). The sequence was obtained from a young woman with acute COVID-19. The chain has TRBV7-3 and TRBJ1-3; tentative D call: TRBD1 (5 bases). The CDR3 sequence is CASSLNRGNGNTIYF. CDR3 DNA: TGTGCCAGCAGCTTAAATAGGGGAAATGGAAACACCATATATTTT.